These T cell receptor beta chains were read from a single sample in a study of blood T cells in healthy people across ages. One entry per CDR3 protein, called by TCRdb with MiXCR from the 5' RACE reads. The sample has approximately 850,000 distinct CDR3 sequences, about three fifths seen once. Sequencing input: blood. These receptor sequences come from a young man in good health. CDR3s include the opening cysteine and the closing phenylalanine or tryptophan.

v_gene	j_gene	CDR3aa
TRBV7-6	TRBJ2-7	CASSLIGTGDYEQYF
TRBV7-2	TRBJ2-1	CASSLMAGGASYNEQFF
TRBV20-1	TRBJ1-2	CSPMPAGGNYGYTF
TRBV9	TRBJ1-2	CASSVDRAGYTF
TRBV10-3	TRBJ2-7	CATTPGQGIYEQYF
TRBV20-1	TRBJ1-2	CSARDWGSLDYGYTF
TRBV7-2	TRBJ2-7	CASSLQGAPYEQYF
TRBV29-1	TRBJ2-1	CGATTGTGQFF
TRBV30	TRBJ1-5	CASGMSGALNQPQHF
TRBV4-1	TRBJ2-5	CASSQGSSGGQETQYF
TRBV4-1	TRBJ2-7	CASSQGQDHLRGQYF
TRBV27	TRBJ2-7	CASSRGTGGYEQYF
TRBV11-2	TRBJ2-3	CASSLYGFVSTDTQYF
TRBV25-1	TRBJ2-3	CASSEVGGRDTQYF
TRBV28	.	CASSFVADPHETQYF
TRBV20-1	.	CSARGGGTSPHNEQYF
TRBV20-1	TRBJ2-5	CSAREFGGQETQYF
TRBV29-1	TRBJ1-4	CSVGDEKLFF
TRBV7-2	TRBJ2-3	CALGQEFRTDTQYF
TRBV7-8	TRBJ1-2	CASGHDNSYGYTF
TRBV6-6	TRBJ1-1	CASKVTGANTEAFF
TRBV7-2	TRBJ2-7	CASSLHGQGVYEQYF
TRBV12-3/TRBV12-4	TRBJ1-4	CASSRTQGSEKLFF
TRBV5-1	TRBJ2-7	CASSFFPRDTYDTSYEQYF
TRBV20-1	TRBJ2-7	CSARWTGADGEQYF
TRBV7-6	TRBJ2-1	CASSLDGRAYEQFF
TRBV27	TRBJ2-7	CASSLAGGPRLQYF
TRBV7-2	TRBJ2-5	CASNEQETQYF
TRBV5-1	TRBJ1-4	CASSLGGAGENEKLFF
TRBV10-3	TRBJ2-7	CAISEAGARYEQYF
TRBV6-1	TRBJ1-2	CASSEAPATLGYTF
TRBV4-2	TRBJ2-5	CASSQVPLGDRPQETQYF
TRBV29-1	TRBJ2-5	CSVPPRGGQTQYF
TRBV4-2	TRBJ2-1	CASSQGGLGIFNEQFF
TRBV12-5	TRBJ2-1	CASGRLAGGPGEQFF
TRBV7-2	TRBJ2-7	CASSLAGTSGYNEQYF
TRBV28	.	CASSFGIGGYEQYF
TRBV5-1	TRBJ2-3	CASSLDLPTTDTQYF
TRBV3-1	TRBJ2-7	CASSPRGTEQYF
TRBV6-2/TRBV6-3	.	CASSSLAGLSYEQYF
TRBV6-2/TRBV6-3	.	CASSRTGGTNEQYF
TRBV7-3	TRBJ1-1	CASSLTSAGTEAFF
TRBV28	TRBJ2-4	CAAAWRATNIQYF
TRBV2	TRBJ1-4	CASSVGTPEKLFF
TRBV2	TRBJ2-5	CASSERTSGTRTQYF
TRBV7-3	TRBJ2-1	CASSSGLVGGEQFF
TRBV7-4	TRBJ1-2	CASRPFRDRGFYGYTF
TRBV6-1	TRBJ1-5	CASSGDRGDQPQHF
TRBV18	TRBJ2-3	CASSRTGDSADTQYF
TRBV12-3/TRBV12-4	TRBJ1-2	CASSDLANYGYTF
TRBV7-9	TRBJ2-1	CASSLSSGLAGDNEQFF
TRBV6-5	TRBJ2-7	CASSLRWKYEQYF
TRBV12-3/TRBV12-4	TRBJ2-5	CASSGLAASEETQYF
TRBV7-2	TRBJ2-5	CASSWDRSETQYF
TRBV20-1	TRBJ1-6	CSASVSVTYNSPLHF
TRBV4-2	TRBJ2-3	CASSQLVSGDTQYF
TRBV28	TRBJ2-5	CASAQTPAQETQYF
TRBV3-1	TRBJ2-7	CASSQFTGGGEQYF
TRBV28	TRBJ2-7	CASRISSGRDEQYF
TRBV28	TRBJ2-3	CASGKGGAGADTQYF